This TCR beta chain was sequenced during a study of post-analysis software for immune sequencing data. Concerning this clonotype itself: The antigen is unknown.

The authors incorporated unique molecular identifiers into the TCR beta cDNA libraries. MiXCR, run by TCRdb on the PCR reads, gives a single entry per CDR3 protein. The sample yields fewer than 700,000 distinct CDR3 sequences, about 40% seen once. Findings of the study overall: Controls showed significantly higher normalized Chao1 diversity than did multiple sclerosis patients.

Source material: blood. This receptor was obtained from a girl aged 5 to 17 with multiple sclerosis.

The DNA of the CDR3 is TGCAGTGCCCCCTCTCAATGGGGACAGGGGGCCTACGAGCAGTACTTC. It yields the protein CSAPSQWGQGAYEQYF. This chain uses TRBV20-1 with TRBJ2-7, with 11 bases fitting TRBD1. After removal of 6 bases from V and 2 bases from J, the junction contained 12 bases not matched to a gene. Germline assignment: CDR1 DFQATT and CDR2 SNEGSKA (reference sequence). The CDR3 covers 16 residues.